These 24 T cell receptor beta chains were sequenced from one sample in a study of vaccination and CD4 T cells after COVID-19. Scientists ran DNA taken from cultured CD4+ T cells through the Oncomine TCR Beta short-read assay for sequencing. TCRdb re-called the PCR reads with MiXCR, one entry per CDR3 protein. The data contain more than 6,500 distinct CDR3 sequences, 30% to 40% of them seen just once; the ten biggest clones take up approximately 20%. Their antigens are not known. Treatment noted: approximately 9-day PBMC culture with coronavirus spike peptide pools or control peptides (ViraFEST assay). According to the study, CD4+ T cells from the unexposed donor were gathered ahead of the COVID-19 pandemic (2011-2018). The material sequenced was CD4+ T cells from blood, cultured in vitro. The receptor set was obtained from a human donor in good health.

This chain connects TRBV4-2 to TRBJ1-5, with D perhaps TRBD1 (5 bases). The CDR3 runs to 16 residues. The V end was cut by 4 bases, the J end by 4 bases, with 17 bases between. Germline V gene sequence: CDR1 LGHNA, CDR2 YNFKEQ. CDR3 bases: TGTGCCAGCAGCCTAGGGGCCGGGGACGGTAATCAGCCCCAGCATTTT. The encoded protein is CASSLGAGDGNQPQHF.

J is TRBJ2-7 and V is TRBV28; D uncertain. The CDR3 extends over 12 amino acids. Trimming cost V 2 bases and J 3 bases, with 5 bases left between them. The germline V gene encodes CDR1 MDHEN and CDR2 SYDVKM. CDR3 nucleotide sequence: TGTGCCAGCAGTTTAGGGGTCTACGAGCAGTACTTC. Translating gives CASSLGVYEQYF.

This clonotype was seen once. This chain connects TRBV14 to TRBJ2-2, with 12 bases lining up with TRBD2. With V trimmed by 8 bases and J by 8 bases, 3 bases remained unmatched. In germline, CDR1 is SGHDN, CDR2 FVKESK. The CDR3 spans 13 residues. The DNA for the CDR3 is TGTGCCAGCCGAACTAGCGGGAGGGGGGAGCTGTTTTTT. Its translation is CASRTSGRGELFF.

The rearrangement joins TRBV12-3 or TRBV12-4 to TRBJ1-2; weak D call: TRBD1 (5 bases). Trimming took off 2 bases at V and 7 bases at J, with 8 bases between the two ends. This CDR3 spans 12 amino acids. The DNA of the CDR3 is TGTGCCAGCAGTTTAACGGGACGTGGCTACACCTTC. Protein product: CASSLTGRGYTF.

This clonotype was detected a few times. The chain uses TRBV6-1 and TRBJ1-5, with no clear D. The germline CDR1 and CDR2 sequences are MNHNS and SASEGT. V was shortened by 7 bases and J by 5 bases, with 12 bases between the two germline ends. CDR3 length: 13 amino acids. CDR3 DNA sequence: TGTGCCAGCACCGCGGGTGGGCATCAGCCCCAGCATTTT. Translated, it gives CASTAGGHQPQHF.

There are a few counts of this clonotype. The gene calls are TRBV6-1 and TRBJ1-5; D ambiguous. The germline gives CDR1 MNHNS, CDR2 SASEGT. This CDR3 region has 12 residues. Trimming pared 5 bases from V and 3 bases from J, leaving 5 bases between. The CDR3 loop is CASSRSNQPQHF. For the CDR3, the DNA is TGTGCCAGCAGTCGTTCCAATCAGCCCCAGCATTTT.

CDR3 DNA sequence: TGCAGTGCTACCCAAACGGCAGTTAATTCACCCCTCCACTTT. Translating it yields CSATQTAVNSPLHF. V and J are TRBV20-1 and TRBJ1-6; D uncertain. The CDR3 contains 14 residues. Germline V gene data show CDR1 as DFQATT and CDR2 as SNEGSKA (reference sequence). V lost 4 bases and J 6 bases, leaving 13 bases between the germline ends.

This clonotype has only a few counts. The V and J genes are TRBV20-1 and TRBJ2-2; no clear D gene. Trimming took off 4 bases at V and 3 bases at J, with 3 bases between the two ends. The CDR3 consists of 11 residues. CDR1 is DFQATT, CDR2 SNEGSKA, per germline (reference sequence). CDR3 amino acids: CSAIDTGELFF. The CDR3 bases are TGCAGTGCTATTGACACCGGGGAGCTGTTTTTT.

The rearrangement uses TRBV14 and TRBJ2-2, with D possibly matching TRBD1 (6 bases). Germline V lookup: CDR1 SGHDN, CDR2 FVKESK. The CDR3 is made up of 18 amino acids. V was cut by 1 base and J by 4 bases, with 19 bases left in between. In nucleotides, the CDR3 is TGTGCCAGCAGCCAAGGGGTAGGGACACACCGAACCACCGGGGAGCTGTTTTTT. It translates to CASSQGVGTHRTTGELFF.

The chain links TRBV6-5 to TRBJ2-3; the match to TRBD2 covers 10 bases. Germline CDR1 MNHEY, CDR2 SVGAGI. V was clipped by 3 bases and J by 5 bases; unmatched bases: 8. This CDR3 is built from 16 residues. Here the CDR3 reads CASSYRAGGPGDTQYF. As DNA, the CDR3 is TGTGCCAGCAGTTATCGAGCGGGAGGGCCGGGAGATACGCAGTATTTT.

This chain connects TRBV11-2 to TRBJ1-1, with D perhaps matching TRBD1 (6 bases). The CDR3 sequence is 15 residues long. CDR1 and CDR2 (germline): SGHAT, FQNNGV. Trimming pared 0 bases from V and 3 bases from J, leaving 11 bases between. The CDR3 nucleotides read TGTGCCAGCAGCTTAGAGGACAGAACAGACACTGAAGCTTTCTTT. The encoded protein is CASSLEDRTDTEAFF.

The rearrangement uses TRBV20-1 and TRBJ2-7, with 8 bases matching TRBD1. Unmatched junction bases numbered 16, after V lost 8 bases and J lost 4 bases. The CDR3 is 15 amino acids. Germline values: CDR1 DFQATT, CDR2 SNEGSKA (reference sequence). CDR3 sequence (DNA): TGCAGTTCAAACCCGACCAGGGGGCACGTGTACGAGCAGTACTTC. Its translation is CSSNPTRGHVYEQYF.

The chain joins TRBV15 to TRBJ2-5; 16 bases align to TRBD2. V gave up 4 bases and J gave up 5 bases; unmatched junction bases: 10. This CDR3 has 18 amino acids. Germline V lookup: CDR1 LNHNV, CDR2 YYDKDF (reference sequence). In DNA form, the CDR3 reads TGTGCCACCAGCATGCCGGGACTAGCGGGGGGGCTCGGTGAGACCCAGTACTTC. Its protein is CATSMPGLAGGLGETQYF.

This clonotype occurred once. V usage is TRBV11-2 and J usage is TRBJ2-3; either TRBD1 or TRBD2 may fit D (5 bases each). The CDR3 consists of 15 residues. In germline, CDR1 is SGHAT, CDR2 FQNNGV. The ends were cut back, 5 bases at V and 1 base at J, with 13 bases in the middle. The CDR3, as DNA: TGTGCCAGCAGCCTATGGGGGTCCCGCACAGATACGCAGTATTTT. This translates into CASSLWGSRTDTQYF.

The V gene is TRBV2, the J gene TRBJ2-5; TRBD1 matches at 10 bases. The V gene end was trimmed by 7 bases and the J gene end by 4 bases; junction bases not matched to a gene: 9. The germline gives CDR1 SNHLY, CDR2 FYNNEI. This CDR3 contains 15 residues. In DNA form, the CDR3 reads TGTGCCAGCACGCCGGGACAGGGGAGAGGAGAGACCCAGTACTTC. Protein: CASTPGQGRGETQYF.

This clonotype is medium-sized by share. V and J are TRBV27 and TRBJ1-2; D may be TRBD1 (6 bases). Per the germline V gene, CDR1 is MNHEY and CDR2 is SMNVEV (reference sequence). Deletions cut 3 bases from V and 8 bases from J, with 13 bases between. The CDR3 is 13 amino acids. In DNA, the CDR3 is TGTGCCAGCAGTTTCACAGGGACTGGCGGCTACACCTTC. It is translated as CASSFTGTGGYTF.

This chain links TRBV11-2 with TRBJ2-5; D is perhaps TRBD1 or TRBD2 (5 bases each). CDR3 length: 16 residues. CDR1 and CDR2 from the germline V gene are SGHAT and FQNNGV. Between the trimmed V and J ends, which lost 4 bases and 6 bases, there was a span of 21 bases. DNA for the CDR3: TGTGCCAGCAGCTCCCTCCGGGGCCTTTTGGGCCAGACCCAGTACTTC. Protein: CASSSLRGLLGQTQYF.

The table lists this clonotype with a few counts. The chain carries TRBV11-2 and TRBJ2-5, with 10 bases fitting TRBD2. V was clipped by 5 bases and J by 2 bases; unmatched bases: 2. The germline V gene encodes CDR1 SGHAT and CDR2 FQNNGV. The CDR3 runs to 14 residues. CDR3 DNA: TGTGCCAGCAGCCAGCGGGGGGGGCAAGAGACCCAGTACTTC. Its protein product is CASSQRGGQETQYF.

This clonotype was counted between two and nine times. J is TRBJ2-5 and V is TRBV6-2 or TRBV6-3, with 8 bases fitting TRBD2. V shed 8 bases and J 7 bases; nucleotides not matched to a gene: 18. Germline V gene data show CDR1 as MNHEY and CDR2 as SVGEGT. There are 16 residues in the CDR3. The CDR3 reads CASGNRLREAGGTQYF. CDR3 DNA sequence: TGTGCCAGCGGTAATAGGTTGCGGGAGGCTGGGGGGACCCAGTACTTC.

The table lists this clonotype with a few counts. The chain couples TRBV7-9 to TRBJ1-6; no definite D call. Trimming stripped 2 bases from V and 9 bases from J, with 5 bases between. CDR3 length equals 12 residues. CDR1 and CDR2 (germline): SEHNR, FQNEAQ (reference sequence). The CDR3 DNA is TGTGCCAGCAGCTTATCGGTTTCACCCCTCCACTTT. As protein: CASSLSVSPLHF.

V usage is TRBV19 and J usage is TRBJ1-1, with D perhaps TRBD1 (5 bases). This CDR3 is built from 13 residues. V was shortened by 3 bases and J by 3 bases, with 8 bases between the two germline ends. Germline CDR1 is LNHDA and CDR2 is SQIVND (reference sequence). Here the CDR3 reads CASSIDRDTEAFF. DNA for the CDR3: TGTGCCAGTAGTATTGACAGAGACACTGAAGCTTTCTTT.

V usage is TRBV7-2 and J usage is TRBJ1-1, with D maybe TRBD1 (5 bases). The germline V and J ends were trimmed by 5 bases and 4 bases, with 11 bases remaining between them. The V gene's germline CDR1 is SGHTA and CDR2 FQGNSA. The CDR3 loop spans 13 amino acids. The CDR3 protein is CASSREGFTEAFF. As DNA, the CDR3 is TGTGCCAGCAGCCGAGAGGGGTTCACTGAAGCTTTCTTT.

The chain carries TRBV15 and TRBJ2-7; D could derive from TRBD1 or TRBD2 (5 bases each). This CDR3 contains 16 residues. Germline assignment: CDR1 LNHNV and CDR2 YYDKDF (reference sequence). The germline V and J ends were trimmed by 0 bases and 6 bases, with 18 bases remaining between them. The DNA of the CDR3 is TGTGCCACCAGCAGAGATATTGTCCGGGGCGGTGCCGAGCAGTACTTC. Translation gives CATSRDIVRGGAEQYF.

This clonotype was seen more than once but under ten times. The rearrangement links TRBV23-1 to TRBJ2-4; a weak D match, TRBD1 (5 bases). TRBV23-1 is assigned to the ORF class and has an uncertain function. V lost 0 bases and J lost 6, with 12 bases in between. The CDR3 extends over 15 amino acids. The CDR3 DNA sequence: TGCGCCAGCAGTCAATCGAAAGGGGTGGTAAACATTCAGTACTTC. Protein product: CASSQSKGVVNIQYF.